The clone carrying this T cell receptor beta chain was found once. In the original workflow: For nucleated cells, counts were estimated from reference gene primer amplification. Profiled with immunoSEQ multiplex PCR; TCRdb holds only in-frame clones, not every one. V and J calls plus clone size are reproduced from that table; the DNA served to infer D and trimming. The sample holds 95,000 to 150,000 clones; roughly 82% are singletons and the top ten take 9.5% to 13%. This specimen belongs to a study of blood T cell repertoires in COVID-19. The overall study: Collection of acute and convalescent COVID-19 samples took place in the United States, Italy and Spain. Sample material is recorded as cDNA or gDNA derived from T cells, B-cell-depleted T cells, or PBMCs.

The CDR3 has 17 residues. V lost 5 bases and J 0 bases, leaving 16 bases between the germline ends. The V gene's germline CDR1 is WSHSY and CDR2 SAAADI. The sample comprised peripheral blood. The sequence came from a human donor in a cohort sampled during active COVID-19. The rearrangement joins TRBV10-2 to TRBJ1-4; a possible D gene is TRBD1 (6 bases). CDR3 in amino acids: CASSQGMLLSTNEKLFF. As DNA, the CDR3 is TGCGCCAGCAGTCAGGGGATGTTGTTATCAACTAATGAAAAACTGTTTTTT.